Following are 5 T cell receptor beta chains from one sample sequenced in a study of T cell repertoires in cytomegalovirus infection. TCRdb reprocessed the reads via MiXCR and lists one record per CDR3 protein. The sample holds approximately 280,000 distinct CDR3 sequences, 20% to 25% seen once. Their specific antigens are unknown. The sequencing here drew on cultured PBMCs, taken from culture after CMV antigen stimulation. The receptor source for this set is a human donor in good health (CMV status not recorded). Some clones in this sample may be carry-over from other donors' samples.

This clonotype was counted a few times. The rearrangement uses TRBV24-1 and TRBJ2-3; no clear D gene. V was clipped by 5 bases and J by 4 bases, with 15 bases between them. Germline V lookup: CDR1 KGHDR, CDR2 SFDVKD. The CDR3 sequence is 15 residues long. CDR3 amino acids: CATSGVSDSPDTQYF. CDR3 nucleotides: TGTGCCACCAGTGGCGTTTCGGATTCCCCAGATACGCAGTATTTT.

V usage is TRBV5-1 and J usage is TRBJ2-1; TRBD2 agrees at 13 bases. J gave up 6 bases and V 1 base, and 7 bases lay outside the gene matches. The germline CDR1 and CDR2 sequences are SGHRS and YFSETQ. This CDR3 region has 17 residues. CDR3 sequence (DNA): TGCGCCAGCAGCTTGTACCCACGGACTAGCGGGAGCAATGAGCAGTTCTTC. Amino acid sequence: CASSLYPRTSGSNEQFF.

This rearrangement joins TRBV6-2 or TRBV6-3 to TRBJ2-1, with D tentatively TRBD2 (5 bases). The V gene's germline CDR1 is MNHEY and CDR2 SVGEGT. The CDR3 contains 12 residues. V was pared by 2 bases and J by 9 bases, with 8 bases between. The CDR3: CASSYAGGEQFF. For the CDR3, the DNA is TGTGCCAGCAGTTACGCGGGCGGTGAGCAGTTCTTC.

The rearrangement links TRBV5-4 to TRBJ2-3; 10 nucleotides line up with TRBD1. Germline CDR1 and CDR2: SGHNT and YYREEE (reference sequence). The CDR3 extends over 18 amino acids. Unmatched junction bases numbered 11, after V lost 2 bases and J lost 2 bases. The CDR3, as DNA: TGTGCCAGCAGCTTTGGGACAGGGGAAGCCTTACCCACAGATACGCAGTATTTT. As protein: CASSFGTGEALPTDTQYF.

In this sample, this clonotype turned up a few times. The rearrangement uses TRBV6-5 and TRBJ2-4, with TRBD2 as a possible D gene (5 bases). The CDR3 extends over 12 amino acids. Germline values: CDR1 MNHEY, CDR2 SVGAGI. V dropped 0 bases and J dropped 8 bases, with 5 bases sitting between them. CDR3 sequence: CASSYSGDIQYF. CDR3 sequence (DNA): TGTGCCAGCAGTTACTCGGGAGACATTCAGTACTTC.